These 19 T cell receptor beta chains came from one sample sequenced in a study of T cell changes during pregnancy in multiple sclerosis. Measured with immunoSEQ multiplex PCR; TCRdb has only the in-frame clones, and not every one. The top ten clones hold approximately 0.64% of a sample with approximately 45,000 clones, under 90% of them seen once. The source material was CD4+ T cells from peripheral blood mononuclear cells, sampled before pregnancy. The receptor source for this set is a female donor with multiple sclerosis, enrolled in a pregnancy study.

The V call is TRBV10-3, the J call TRBJ2-5; 9 nucleotides agree with TRBD2. This CDR3 comprises 15 residues. Unmatched junction bases numbered 6, after V lost 4 bases and J lost 3 bases. Germline V gives CDR1 ENHRY, CDR2 SYGVKD. CDR3 in DNA: TGTGCCATCAGTGGACCGGGACTAGCAGAAGAGACCCAGTACTTC. Protein: CAISGPGLAEETQYF.

The chain carries TRBV6-1 and TRBJ2-1, with D possibly TRBD2 on 6 matching bases. Germline values: CDR1 MNHNS, CDR2 SASEGT. Trimming removed 5 bases from V and 7 bases from J, with 12 bases in between. The CDR3 runs to 13 residues. CDR3 DNA: TGTGCCAGCAGTCCCAGGAGGGCTAATGAGCAGTTCTTC. Protein product: CASSPRRANEQFF.

The chain has TRBV6-5 and TRBJ1-2; TRBD1 matches at 8 bases. The J segment lost 4 bases and the V segment lost 6 bases, leaving 10 bases of the junction unmatched. The CDR3 covers 15 residues. Germline V gene sequence: CDR1 MNHEY, CDR2 SVGAGI. The CDR3 reads CASSQNSGQAYGYTF. CDR3 DNA: TGTGCCAGCAGCCAAAATTCGGGACAGGCCTATGGCTACACCTTC.

The gene calls are TRBV30 and TRBJ2-7, with 7 bases matching TRBD2. The CDR3 extends over 14 amino acids. Germline V gene data show CDR1 as GTSNPN and CDR2 as SVGIG (reference sequence). The ends lost 0 bases at V and 3 bases at J; junction bases unmatched: 5. The CDR3 loop is CAWSVEGGHYEQYF. Here the CDR3 DNA reads TGTGCCTGGAGTGTGGAGGGAGGGCACTACGAGCAGTACTTC.

This clone was recorded a few times. This chain links TRBV30 with TRBJ1-1; D is undetermined. The CDR3 covers 14 residues. Germline lookup yields CDR1 GTSNPN and CDR2 SVGIG (reference sequence). The V end lost 2 bases, the J end lost 1 base, and 11 bases lay between the germline ends. DNA of the CDR3: TGTGCCTGGAGTCCCATCCGGGAGAACACTGAAGCTTTCTTT. Translated, it gives CAWSPIRENTEAFF.

This rearrangement joins TRBV10-1 to TRBJ2-2; no definite D call. Germline lookup yields CDR1 WNHNN and CDR2 SYGVQD (reference sequence). CDR3 length: 13 amino acids. Deletions cut 6 bases from V and 2 bases from J, with 7 bases between. CDR3 protein: CASRRDNTGELFF. The CDR3 region has the DNA TGCGCCAGCAGGAGAGATAACACCGGGGAGCTGTTTTTT.

The V call is TRBV4-3, the J call TRBJ1-2; 7 bases match TRBD1. The CDR3 is 17 amino acids. Germline values: CDR1 LGHNA, CDR2 YSLEER. Trimming cost V 1 base and J 5 bases; bases outside gene matches: 13. The CDR3 DNA reads TGCGCCAGCAGCCAAGGGGGACAGCAGGTTCCGAGATATGGCTACACCTTC. Its translation: CASSQGGQQVPRYGYTF.

This sequence joins TRBV10-3 and TRBJ2-3, with D perhaps matching TRBD1 (5 bases). This CDR3 contains 14 residues. V lost 4 bases to trimming and J lost 4 bases, with 12 bases between them. Germline V gives CDR1 ENHRY, CDR2 SYGVKD. The CDR3 region has the DNA TGTGCCATCAGTGCGGACACCGGAGCAGATACGCAGTATTTT. Translation: CAISADTGADTQYF.

The table lists this clone with a few counts. J is TRBJ1-2 and V is TRBV7-8, with D perhaps TRBD1 (5 bases). Germline CDR1 reads SGHVS; CDR2 reads FQNEAQ. V was shortened by 3 bases and J by 5 bases, with 19 bases between the two germline ends. This CDR3 comprises 16 residues. CDR3 residues: CASSFGTIGTAYGYTF. The DNA of the CDR3 is TGTGCCAGCAGCTTCGGTACGATCGGGACTGCGTATGGCTACACCTTC.

This clone was detected once. The gene calls are TRBV5-4 and TRBJ2-3, with D tentatively TRBD2 (6 bases). From germline, CDR1 is SGHNT and CDR2 YYREEE (reference sequence). The CDR3 is 16 residues long. Deletions cut 5 bases from V and 0 bases from J, with 16 bases between. CDR3 nucleotides: TGTGCCAGCAGTATAGATAGCGGAATTAGCACAGATACGCAGTATTTT. Translated: CASSIDSGISTDTQYF.

The genes are TRBV7-2 and TRBJ1-5; 10 bases line up with TRBD1. The CDR3 is 16 amino acids. Germline V gene sequence: CDR1 SGHTA, CDR2 FQGNSA. Trimming removed 3 bases from V and 2 bases from J; junction bases left unmatched: 4. CDR3 residues: CASSFTGTGGNQPQHF. The CDR3 DNA is TGTGCCAGCAGCTTTACCGGGACAGGGGGCAATCAGCCCCAGCATTTT.

The chain recombines TRBV7-8 with TRBJ1-2, with TRBD1 matching 9 bases. The CDR3 has 13 amino acids. CDR1 SGHVS and CDR2 FQNEAQ come from the germline V gene. The V gene end was trimmed by 5 bases and the J gene end by 6 bases; junction bases not matched to a gene: 4. This CDR3 reads CASSRDRVDGYTF. The DNA of the CDR3 is TGTGCCAGCAGCCGGGACAGGGTGGATGGCTACACCTTC.

The gene calls are TRBV4-3 and TRBJ1-1; tentatively, D is TRBD1 (5 bases). The germline V gene encodes CDR1 LGHNA and CDR2 YSLEER. The CDR3 sequence is 13 residues long. V lost 4 bases to trimming and J lost 7 bases, with 13 bases between them. CDR3 bases: TGCGCCAGCAGCCGGAACCAGGGTTTTGAAGCTTTCTTT. This sequence encodes CASSRNQGFEAFF.

The chain recombines TRBV6-5 with TRBJ1-2, with 9 bases lining up with TRBD1. Germline V gives CDR1 MNHEY, CDR2 SVGAGI. Germline trimming cut 0 bases from V and 5 bases from J; bases unmatched to any gene: 4. The CDR3 spans 15 residues. CDR3 residues: CASSYSLGQGYGYTF. The DNA for the CDR3 is TGTGCCAGCAGTTACTCCTTGGGACAGGGTTATGGCTACACCTTC.

The rearrangement uses TRBV4-2 and TRBJ1-2; maybe TRBD1 (5 bases). Trimming shortened V by 1 base and J by 1 base, and 13 bases separated the two germline ends. Germline loops: CDR1 LGHNA, CDR2 YNFKEQ. The CDR3 sequence is 16 residues long. CDR3 coding DNA: TGTGCCAGCAGCCAAGCCTCCCCGGGGGTTAACTATGGCTACACCTTC. Amino acid sequence: CASSQASPGVNYGYTF.

This chain links TRBV9 with TRBJ2-2, with a weak D call TRBD1 (6 bases). V lost 3 bases to trimming and J lost 2 bases, with 17 bases between them. The germline gives CDR1 SGDLS, CDR2 YYNGEE. The CDR3 has 17 residues. The CDR3 bases are TGTGCCAGCAGCGACCGACGAGGGACATTTAACACCGGGGAGCTGTTTTTT. It yields the protein CASSDRRGTFNTGELFF.

The CDR3 bases are TGTGCCAGCCGAGATCTAGCGGGGGGGCCCAACGAGCAGTACTTC. Its translation is CASRDLAGGPNEQYF. The V and J genes are TRBV2 and TRBJ2-7, with 12 nucleotides matching TRBD2. The V gene end was trimmed by 8 bases and the J gene end by 5 bases; junction bases not matched to a gene: 10. The length of the CDR3 is 15 residues. CDR1 and CDR2 from the germline V gene are SNHLY and FYNNEI.

About this clone: The junction shows a germline mismatch at one end, possibly a read error. The chain joins TRBV6-5 to TRBJ2-7; 10 bases fit TRBD1. Germline V lookup: CDR1 MNHEY, CDR2 SVGAGI. The CDR3 contains 15 residues. The CDR3 bases are TGTGCCAGCAGCTACTCGGACAGGGGGGGTTACGAGCAGTACTTC. It is translated as CASSYSDRGGYEQYF.

The V gene is TRBV6-1, the J gene TRBJ2-7, with 8 positions matching TRBD1. Losses at the gene ends were 9 bases for V and 1 base for J; bases not matched to a gene: 11. CDR3 length equals 15 residues. Germline-derived CDR1 and CDR2 are MNHNS and SASEGT. The CDR3 reads CARVSRGQVSYEQYF. The CDR3 DNA sequence: TGTGCCAGAGTTAGTAGGGGACAGGTGTCCTACGAGCAGTACTTC.